This TCR beta chain is drawn from a study of identifying expanded T cells in peripheral blood. Study-wide findings and caveats: About 1.2 clones differed between technical replicates, versus approximately 16 and 20 over time. Across healthy donors, higher total template counts meant significantly greater roughly 2-week count variance.

Assay used: immunoSEQ multiplex PCR; TCRdb lists only in-frame clones, some missing. Among about 86,000 clones listed, roughly 84% were seen once. This clone was seen a handful of times. Its specificity is unknown. The germline CDR1 and CDR2 sequences are MNHEY and SVGAGI. Trimming shortened V by 0 bases and J by 2 bases, and 11 bases separated the two germline ends. The CDR3 has 15 residues. Healthy donors had no documented immune events, such as infections, while sampled. Sequencing was carried out using blood. V usage is TRBV6-5 and J usage is TRBJ2-7; D may be TRBD1 (6 bases). The receptor was derived from a person aged 18 to 75 in good health. CDR3 nucleotide sequence: TGTGCCAGCAGTTACTCGGGGGCCAGACCCTACGAGCAGTACTTC. The encoded protein is CASSYSGARPYEQYF.